A single sample gave rise to the 25 T cell receptor beta chains below, sequenced in a study of regulatory T cells in long-lasting Graves disease. Regarding time point: newly diagnosed GD, antithyroid drugs for less than 3 months. Following extraction of RNA from PBMCs, that RNA was used to make the TCR library. Combining iRepertoire HTBI primers with Arm-PCR of CDR3 regions, the authors built TCR beta libraries. In TCRdb, the multiplex PCR reads were re-called with MiXCR into one record per CDR3 protein. In the table there are about 450,000 distinct CDR3 sequences, about 14% of which are singletons. Another study also made use of these data, one on T cells in Graves' hyperthyroidism and ophthalmopathy.

The sample consisted of peripheral blood mononuclear cells (PBMCs), taken at new diagnosis, from a patient treated with antithyroid drugs. These receptors were collected from a woman aged 50 to 60 with Graves disease.

For this clonotype: Since a much larger clone is just one base distant, this may be a read error. The chain has TRBV6-2 or TRBV6-3 and TRBJ2-5; 11 bases align to TRBD2. Germline CDR1 and CDR2: MNHEY and SVGEGT. The trim removed 10 bases at V and 3 bases at J, leaving 10 bases unmatched. The CDR3 is made up of 15 amino acids. The CDR3 region is CANSRPGLAEETQYF. In DNA form, the CDR3 reads TGTGCCAACAGCAGACCGGGACTAGCGGAAGAGACCCAGTACTTC.

The J gene is TRBJ2-7, the V gene TRBV2, with 7 bases identical to TRBD1. Unmatched junction bases numbered 13, after V lost 4 bases and J lost 7 bases. The CDR3 totals 15 residues. Germline CDR1 is SNHLY and CDR2 is FYNNEI. CDR3 amino acids: CASSVQGSSYNEQYF. The DNA for the CDR3 is TGTGCCAGCAGTGTACAGGGGAGCTCCTACAATGAGCAGTACTTC.

This clonotype has more than one count but fewer than ten. This rearrangement joins TRBV20-1 to TRBJ1-1; D perhaps matches TRBD1 (5 bases). Trimming pared 3 bases from V and 0 bases from J, leaving 11 bases between. The CDR3 totals 14 residues. Germline-derived CDR1 and CDR2 are DFQATT and SNEGSKA (reference sequence). This CDR3 is CSARRGSMNTEAFF. The DNA of the CDR3 is TGCAGTGCTAGGAGGGGAAGTATGAACACTGAAGCTTTCTTT.

This clonotype was picked up one time. This chain uses TRBV29-1 with TRBJ2-4; 9 bases line up with TRBD2. The V gene's germline CDR1 is SQVTM and CDR2 ANQGSEA. The CDR3 has 17 residues. V lost 7 bases to trimming and J lost 0 bases; unmatched junction nucleotides: 13. DNA for the CDR3: TGCAGCGCCGTGGGGATTAGCGGGGGCATAGCCAAAAACATTCAGTACTTC. Translating gives CSAVGISGGIAKNIQYF.

At least ten counts were recorded for this clonotype. CDR3 DNA sequence: TGTGCCAGCAGCTGGGATCTGCGGTGGGCTGAAGCTTTCTTT. Amino acid sequence: CASSWDLRWAEAFF. The V call is TRBV12-3 or TRBV12-4, the J call TRBJ1-1; D gene uncertain. The CDR3 extends over 14 amino acids. Trimming shortened V by 6 bases and J by 6 bases, and 17 bases separated the two germline ends.

This clonotype was recorded many times. V and J are TRBV2 and TRBJ1-1, with a weak D call TRBD1 (5 bases). V shed 2 bases and J shed 4 bases, with 8 bases lying between them. This CDR3 comprises 13 residues. Germline CDR1 and CDR2: SNHLY and FYNNEI. CDR3 sequence: CASSERGGTEAFF. The CDR3, as DNA: TGTGCCAGCAGTGAACGGGGGGGCACTGAAGCTTTCTTT.

This clonotype occurred many times. The V call is TRBV28, the J call TRBJ2-3; TRBD2 aligns across 8 bases. There are 16 residues in the CDR3. Trimming took 4 bases from V and 2 from J; bases not matched to a gene: 8. Germline V gene data show CDR1 as MDHEN and CDR2 as SYDVKM. The chain's CDR3 is CASSSGLDAHTDTQYF. DNA of the CDR3: TGTGCCAGCAGTTCGGGACTAGATGCCCACACAGATACGCAGTATTTT. Full variable domain (missing parts from reference TRBV28 and TRBJ2-3): DVKVTQSSRYLVKRTGEKVFLECVQDMDHENMFWYRQDPGLGLRLIYFSYDVKMKEKGDIPEGYSVSREKKERFSLILESASTNQTSMYLCASSSGLDAHTDTQYFGPGTRLTVL.

This clonotype was seen at least ten times. CDR3 bases: TGTGCCAGCAGCGAACCGACAGGGCCCTACAATGAGCAGTTCTTC. Its translation is CASSEPTGPYNEQFF. The chain links TRBV9 to TRBJ2-1; 7 bases align to TRBD1. CDR3 length: 15 residues. Germline V gene data show CDR1 as SGDLS and CDR2 as YYNGEE. Unmatched junction bases numbered 5, after V lost 3 bases and J lost 2 bases.

This clonotype was recorded at least ten times. This sequence joins TRBV11-2 and TRBJ2-7; D is possibly TRBD1 (5 bases). The CDR3 runs 14 residues. Trimming removed 4 bases at V and 2 bases at J, with 12 bases between. Germline V lookup: CDR1 SGHAT, CDR2 FQNNGV. CDR3 sequence reads: CASSSLTEPYEQYF. The CDR3 DNA is TGTGCCAGCAGCTCCCTGACAGAACCCTACGAGCAGTACTTC.

This clonotype has only a few counts. This sequence joins TRBV30 and TRBJ1-2; possible D gene TRBD1, 6 bases. The V gene's germline CDR1 is GTSNPN and CDR2 SVGIG (reference sequence). The CDR3 consists of 14 residues. Trimming stripped 4 bases from V and 3 bases from J, with 15 bases between. In DNA form, the CDR3 reads TGTGCCTGGACCACGGGGCCAGGGGACTATGGCTACACCTTC. Its translation is CAWTTGPGDYGYTF.

This clonotype has a count of ten or more. This chain uses TRBV7-2 with TRBJ2-1; maybe TRBD1 (6 bases). CDR3 size: 16 residues. Germline CDR1 is SGHTA and CDR2 is FQGNSA. Trimming stripped 5 bases from V and 0 bases from J, with 14 bases between. Written as DNA, the CDR3 is TGTGCCAGCAGCCCCGAGGGGGATAGCTCCTACAATGAGCAGTTCTTC. This sequence encodes CASSPEGDSSYNEQFF.

This clonotype was picked up many times. This chain uses TRBV18 with TRBJ2-4; D is uncertain. The CDR3 sequence is 14 residues long. The V and J ends lost 6 bases and 0 bases respectively, with 9 bases between them. CDR1 and CDR2 (germline): KGHSH, LQKENI. The CDR3 sequence: CASSFQQAKNIQYF. CDR3 nucleotide sequence: TGTGCCAGCTCTTTTCAGCAAGCCAAAAACATTCAGTACTTC.

This clonotype was counted a single time. This may come from a read error, since a much larger clone is one base off. This rearrangement joins TRBV2 to TRBJ1-3; the D is unclear. The germline gives CDR1 SNHLY, CDR2 FYNNEI. CDR3 size: 14 residues. The CDR3 coding sequence is TGTGCCGGCAGTGAAGTTAGCTCTGGAAACACCATATATTTT. Protein: CAGSEVSSGNTIYF.

The chain employs TRBV7-2 and TRBJ2-1, with 11 nucleotides matching TRBD2. Germline-derived CDR1 and CDR2 are SGHTA and FQGNSA. V lost 6 bases to trimming and J lost 0 bases; unmatched junction nucleotides: 10. The CDR3 has 18 amino acids. The CDR3 bases are TGTGCCAGCAGGGGAACTAGCGGGAGCCTGAGCTCCTACAATGAGCAGTTCTTC. This gives the protein CASRGTSGSLSSYNEQFF.

This clonotype was observed once. The chain combines TRBV3-1 with TRBJ2-2; the match to TRBD2 covers 10 bases. Looked up from germline, CDR1 is LGHDT and CDR2 is YNNKEL (reference sequence). The CDR3 consists of 17 residues. V lost 8 bases, J lost 8 bases, and 17 bases stayed unmatched. Here the CDR3 reads CASGPLTSGNYRGELFF. The CDR3 DNA follows: TGTGCCAGCGGGCCTCTTACTAGCGGGAATTATCGGGGGGAGCTGTTTTTT.

This clonotype showed up just a few times. The chain uses TRBV13 and TRBJ2-6, with D unresolved. Between the trimmed V and J ends, which lost 5 bases and 0 bases, there was a span of 14 bases. CDR1 PRHDT and CDR2 FYEKMQ come from the germline V gene (reference sequence). The CDR3 runs 17 residues. The DNA of the CDR3 is TGTGCCAGCAGCCCCCGCCCCGGAGACTCTGGGGCCAACGTCCTGACTTTC. The encoded protein is CASSPRPGDSGANVLTF.

This clonotype was seen at least ten times. This rearrangement joins TRBV28 to TRBJ2-2; 12 positions match TRBD2. This CDR3 spans 16 amino acids. CDR1 is MDHEN and CDR2 is SYDVKM in the germline V gene. The V segment lost 5 bases and the J segment 4 bases; nucleotides outside the gene matches: 5. The CDR3 spells CASSRQTSGGTGELFF. CDR3 coding DNA: TGTGCCAGCAGTCGACAGACTAGCGGGGGCACCGGGGAGCTGTTTTTT.

This clonotype was recorded many times. The CDR3 DNA reads as TGTGCCAGCAGTTCACTACAGGGGGCAGATACGCAGTATTTT. Residues: CASSSLQGADTQYF. This sequence joins TRBV27 and TRBJ2-3; 8 nucleotides align to TRBD1. CDR1 MNHEY and CDR2 SMNVEV come from the germline V gene (reference sequence). The CDR3 has 14 residues. The J segment lost 4 bases and the V segment lost 4 bases, leaving 4 bases of the junction unmatched.

This chain connects TRBV11-2 to TRBJ2-3, with TRBD2 matching 14 bases. Trimming removed 4 bases from V and 2 bases from J; junction bases left unmatched: 5. CDR1 is SGHAT, CDR2 FQNNGV, per germline. There are 17 residues in the CDR3. This chain's CDR3 is CASSSPTSGRDTDTQYF. The DNA of the CDR3 is TGTGCCAGCAGCTCCCCGACTAGCGGGAGGGACACAGATACGCAGTATTTT.

The table lists this clonotype with a count of one. A much bigger clone sits one base away, suggesting this may be a read error. Without the conserved terminal phenylalanine or tryptophan, this CDR3 likely stems from a read error. The chain couples TRBV6-2 or TRBV6-3 to TRBJ1-5; D might be TRBD1 (6 bases). Germline CDR1 MNHEY, CDR2 SVGEGT. V dropped 2 bases and J dropped 3 bases, with 11 bases sitting between them. This CDR3 comprises 15 residues. CDR3 coding DNA: TGTGCCAGCAGTTACACTGGACAGCCCAATCAGCCCCAGCATCTT. Protein: CASSYTGQPNQPQHL.

The CDR3 reads CASRPTVSYEQYF. CDR3 nucleotide sequence: TGTGCCAGTAGACCTACAGTCTCCTACGAGCAGTACTTC. J is TRBJ2-7 and V is TRBV19; D is ambiguous. Per the germline V gene, CDR1 is LNHDA and CDR2 is SQIVND (reference sequence). Trimming shortened V by 6 bases and J by 0 bases, and 9 bases separated the two germline ends. The length of the CDR3 is 13 residues.

This clonotype has at least ten counts. This chain connects TRBV2 to TRBJ1-5, with D possibly being TRBD1 (5 bases). The CDR3 runs 14 residues. The germline CDR1 and CDR2 sequences are SNHLY and FYNNEI. The ends were cut back, 10 bases at V and 3 bases at J, with 16 bases in the middle. The CDR3 sequence is CATRARGSNQPQHF. In DNA, the CDR3 is TGTGCCACCAGGGCCCGGGGGTCCAATCAGCCCCAGCATTTT.

The chain recombines TRBV6-2 or TRBV6-3 with TRBJ2-3, with 10 bases aligning to TRBD2. V lost 6 bases to trimming and J lost 4 bases; unmatched junction nucleotides: 7. This CDR3 spans 15 amino acids. CDR1 and CDR2 from the germline V gene are MNHEY and SVGEGT. CDR3 sequence: CASSTLAGAADTQYF. The CDR3 nucleotides are TGTGCCAGCAGCACCCTAGCGGGAGCGGCAGATACGCAGTATTTT.

Remarks on this clonotype: This could be a read error, since a much larger clone is one nucleotide away. The chain links TRBV30 to TRBJ1-1; D is unresolved. The germline V gene encodes CDR1 GTSNPN and CDR2 SVGIG (reference sequence). The CDR3 length is 13 residues. CDR3 protein: CAWRPGAHTEASF. In DNA, the CDR3 is TGTGCCTGGAGGCCGGGCGCGCACACTGAAGCTTCCTTT.

This clonotype was found a few times. The chain carries TRBV10-3 and TRBJ2-3; D uncertain. Germline V gives CDR1 ENHRY, CDR2 SYGVKD. The CDR3 has 13 amino acids. Trimming shortened V by 2 bases and J by 5 bases, and 8 bases separated the two germline ends. The CDR3 DNA is TGTGCCATCAGTGAGCCACCCGGAGATACGCAGTATTTT. It translates to CAISEPPGDTQYF.